Each of the 24 T cell receptor beta chains below was sequenced from the same sample in a study of shared clonotypes between healthy human individuals. Produced via immunoSEQ multiplex PCR; TCRdb's table is partial and in-frame only. There are around 2.5 million clones in the sample; under 95% occur only once, and about 0.38% lies in the top ten. Material for sequencing was naive CD4+ T cells from PBMCs. As for subset: CD45RA+ positively selected. These receptors all come from a man between 18 and 29 years old in good health. Some clones in this sample may be carry-over from other donors' samples.

CDR3 coding DNA: TGTGCCAGCAGCCGACAGGGGGCGTATGAGCAGTACTTC. This codes for CASSRQGAYEQYF. The gene calls are TRBV11-3 and TRBJ2-7; 10 nucleotides line up with TRBD1. The CDR3 runs to 13 residues. Germline values: CDR1 SGHNT, CDR2 YENEEA. V lost 5 bases, J lost 7 bases, and 5 bases stayed unmatched. Combining the CDR3 with reference TRBV11-3 and TRBJ2-7 gives the whole variable domain EAGVVQSPRYKIIEKKQPVAFWCNPISGHNTLYWYLQNLGQGPELLIRYENEEAVDDSQLPKDRFSAERLKGVDSTLKIQPAELGDSAVYLCASSRQGAYEQYFGPGTRLTVT.

This clone appeared a few times. The CDR3 DNA reads TGTGCCAGCAGTTCAAGGTTCACTGAAGCTTTCTTT. It encodes CASSSRFTEAFF. V gene TRBV28 combines with J gene TRBJ1-1, with no clear D. The ends were cut back, 4 bases at V and 4 bases at J, with 7 bases in the middle. Germline CDR1 and CDR2: MDHEN and SYDVKM. The CDR3 is 12 amino acids.

The chain links TRBV28 to TRBJ2-3; D is perhaps TRBD2 (5 bases). The CDR3 is made up of 17 amino acids. Trimming cost V 9 bases and J 2 bases, with 24 bases left between them. From germline, CDR1 is MDHEN and CDR2 SYDVKM. CDR3 nucleotide sequence: TGTGCCAGTCCATTATCTCGAGTCAGAGGGTACACAGATACGCAGTATTTT. This gives the protein CASPLSRVRGYTDTQYF. Complete variable domain (other parts from reference TRBV28 and TRBJ2-3): DVKVTQSSRYLVKRTGEKVFLECVQDMDHENMFWYRQDPGLGLRLIYFSYDVKMKEKGDIPEGYSVSREKKERFSLILESASTNQTSMYLCASPLSRVRGYTDTQYFGPGTRLTVL.

The V call is TRBV7-3, the J call TRBJ2-2, with 7 nucleotides matching TRBD2. The CDR3 length is 19 residues. Germline V CDR1 and CDR2: SGHTA, FQGTGA. V lost 4 bases to trimming and J lost 4 bases; unmatched junction nucleotides: 18. The CDR3 loop is CASSSQSPGGPRGTGELFF. In DNA, the CDR3 is TGTGCCAGCAGCTCCCAATCCCCGGGAGGACCACGGGGCACCGGGGAGCTGTTTTTT.

The chain carries TRBV4-2 and TRBJ2-7; D might be TRBD2 (5 bases). Trimming cost V 0 bases and J 9 bases, with 21 bases left between them. The CDR3 extends over 16 amino acids. CDR1 and CDR2 from the germline V gene are LGHNA and YNFKEQ. CDR3 residues: CASSQEIRANYEGQYF. The CDR3 DNA follows: TGTGCCAGCAGCCAAGAAATCCGGGCCAACTACGAGGGGCAGTACTTC.

The chain is built from TRBV10-3 and TRBJ2-2; 8 bases fit TRBD2. The CDR3 has 16 amino acids. Germline V CDR1 and CDR2: ENHRY, SYGVKD. The V gene end was trimmed by 0 bases and the J gene end by 4 bases; junction bases not matched to a gene: 4. CDR3 sequence: CAISESGGRFTGELFF. CDR3 sequence (DNA): TGTGCCATCAGTGAGTCGGGCGGGAGGTTCACCGGGGAGCTGTTTTTT.

V gene TRBV15 combines with J gene TRBJ2-5; 8 positions agree with TRBD2. This CDR3 region has 16 residues. V shed 1 base and J 9 bases; nucleotides not matched to a gene: 13. The V gene's germline CDR1 is LNHNV and CDR2 YYDKDF (reference sequence). As DNA, the CDR3 is TGTGCCACCAGCAGAGGGGCTAGCGGGCCATCGGGGGCCCAGTACTTC. Translation: CATSRGASGPSGAQYF.

The chain has TRBV7-2 and TRBJ2-7; weak D call: TRBD2 (5 bases). The V gene lost 5 bases and the J gene lost 3 bases, with 11 bases spanning the gap. Looked up from germline, CDR1 is SGHTA and CDR2 is FQGNSA. The CDR3 consists of 13 residues. The CDR3 loop is CASSQAGIYEQYF. The DNA for the CDR3 is TGTGCCAGCAGCCAGGCCGGGATCTACGAGCAGTACTTC.

CDR3 sequence (DNA): TGTGCCAGCAGCCTTACCAGTTGGGCGGGAGGCGAAAAACTGTTTTTT. Residues: CASSLTSWAGGEKLFF. The V gene is TRBV7-8, the J gene TRBJ1-4; D uncertain. Trimming took off 5 bases at V and 8 bases at J, with 21 bases between the two ends. The CDR3 is made up of 16 amino acids. CDR1 is SGHVS, CDR2 FQNEAQ, per germline.

The genes are TRBV9 and TRBJ2-5, with D maybe TRBD2 (6 bases). Germline CDR1 and CDR2: SGDLS and YYNGEE. This CDR3 is 14 amino acids long. Trimming removed 2 bases at V and 4 bases at J, with 12 bases between. For the CDR3, the DNA is TGTGCCAGCAGCGTCACTGGGGGAGGAGAGACCCAGTACTTC. Translating gives CASSVTGGGETQYF.

This clone was detected only once. The chain is built from TRBV7-2 and TRBJ2-5, with D perhaps TRBD1 (6 bases). Germline assignment: CDR1 SGHTA and CDR2 FQGNSA. V was cut by 5 bases and J by 2 bases, with 15 bases left in between. This CDR3 is built from 15 residues. The CDR3 loop is CASSPLRTVQETQYF. In DNA, the CDR3 is TGTGCCAGCAGCCCTCTTAGGACAGTACAAGAGACCCAGTACTTC.

As for this clone: Other DNA sequences in the sample encode the same CDR3. The chain carries TRBV18 and TRBJ2-7; D gene ambiguous. V was pared by 2 bases and J by 3 bases, with 8 bases between. This CDR3 has 13 amino acids. Germline lookup yields CDR1 KGHSH and CDR2 LQKENI. The CDR3 coding sequence is TGTGCCAGCTCACCAGCCACGAACTACGAGCAGTACTTC. Translating it yields CASSPATNYEQYF.

The gene calls are TRBV25-1 and TRBJ2-5, with D hard to call. The CDR3 runs 11 residues. Looked up from germline, CDR1 is MGHDK and CDR2 is SYGVNS. Trimming stripped 7 bases from V and 5 bases from J, with 8 bases between. The CDR3 here is CASTARETQYF. The CDR3 DNA reads TGTGCCAGCACCGCCCGGGAGACCCAGTACTTC. The entire variable domain, with the rest obtained from reference TRBV25-1 and TRBJ2-5, is as follows: EADIYQTPRYLVIGTGKKITLECSQTMGHDKMYWYQQDPGMELHLIHYSYGVNSTEKGDLSSESTVSRIRTEHFPLTLESARPSHTSQYLCASTARETQYFGPGTRLLVL.

In this sample, this clone turned up a few times. Other DNA variants within this sample encode the same CDR3. The gene calls are TRBV6-6 and TRBJ1-1; D unclear. Germline V gene sequence: CDR1 MNHNY, CDR2 SVGAGI (reference sequence). V lost 0 bases and J 2 bases, leaving 7 bases between the germline ends. This CDR3 contains 14 residues. The CDR3 region is CASSYSGSNTEAFF. In nucleotides, the CDR3 is TGTGCCAGCAGTTACTCTGGGTCCAACACTGAAGCTTTCTTT.

The chain links TRBV5-1 to TRBJ2-3, with TRBD1 matching over 7 bases. CDR3 length: 15 residues. Germline assignment: CDR1 SGHRS and CDR2 YFSETQ. The junction had 5 bases not matched to a gene; V was cut back by 4 bases and J by 0 bases. The CDR3 reads CASSIQGPSTDTQYF. CDR3 nucleotides: TGCGCCAGCAGCATACAGGGGCCAAGCACAGATACGCAGTATTTT.

In DNA form, the CDR3 reads TGCAGCGGGGGCAGGGGGAGTAACTATGGCTACACCTTC. It encodes CSGGRGSNYGYTF. The chain joins TRBV29-1 to TRBJ1-2; 7 nucleotides align to TRBD1. The CDR3 extends over 13 amino acids. V shed 7 bases and J 1 base; nucleotides not matched to a gene: 6. The V gene's germline CDR1 is SQVTM and CDR2 ANQGSEA. Drawing the rest from reference TRBV29-1 and TRBJ1-2, the complete variable domain is SAVISQKPSRDICQRGTSLTIQCQVDSQVTMMFWYRQQPGQSLTLIATANQGSEATYESGFVIDKFPISRPNLTFSTLTVSNMSPEDSSIYLCSGGRGSNYGYTFGSGTRLTVV.

The chain couples TRBV28 to TRBJ2-6; D is perhaps TRBD2 (5 bases). Germline CDR1 is MDHEN and CDR2 is SYDVKM. Trimming left V 3 bases short and J 2 bases short, with 8 bases between. The length of the CDR3 is 15 residues. The CDR3 protein is CASSFFGAGANVLTF. CDR3 nucleotides: TGTGCCAGCAGTTTTTTCGGGGCTGGGGCCAACGTCCTGACTTTC.

On this clone: This sample includes further DNA sequences coding for the same CDR3. CDR3 protein: CASSRGQGAYEQYF. The CDR3 nucleotides read TGTGCCAGCAGCCGCGGACAGGGGGCCTACGAGCAGTACTTC. This chain joins TRBV7-2 and TRBJ2-7, with TRBD1 matching over 10 bases. CDR1 SGHTA and CDR2 FQGNSA come from the germline V gene. The CDR3 covers 14 residues. J was trimmed by 2 bases and V by 5 bases; bases with no gene match: 3.

This clone came up once. In the same sample, other DNA sequences code for this CDR3. This chain links TRBV18 with TRBJ2-7; TRBD1 matches at 9 bases. Trimming removed 3 bases from V and 4 bases from J; junction bases left unmatched: 4. The CDR3 covers 14 residues. CDR1 KGHSH and CDR2 LQKENI come from the germline V gene. CDR3 amino acids: CASSPDRGKYEQYF. As DNA, the CDR3 is TGTGCCAGCTCACCGGACAGGGGAAAGTACGAGCAGTACTTC.

The chain carries TRBV6-6 and TRBJ1-1; 11 bases are a match to TRBD1. The CDR3 totals 16 residues. The germline CDR1 and CDR2 sequences are MNHNY and SVGAGI (reference sequence). V shed 6 bases, J shed 5 bases, and the junction held 11 bases outside the gene matches. The DNA for the CDR3 is TGTGCCAGCAGCCCCCAGGACAGGGGGCCGGGGACTGAAGCTTTCTTT. This translates into CASSPQDRGPGTEAFF.

The chain uses TRBV15 and TRBJ2-2; tentative D call: TRBD1 (6 bases). The length of the CDR3 is 15 residues. Trimming removed 9 bases from V and 4 bases from J, with 18 bases in between. Germline-derived CDR1 and CDR2 are LNHNV and YYDKDF (reference sequence). The CDR3 sequence: CATGREARGTGELFF. In DNA form, the CDR3 reads TGTGCCACTGGCAGAGAGGCCAGGGGCACCGGGGAGCTGTTTTTT.

The rearrangement links TRBV19 to TRBJ2-5; D possibly uses TRBD1 or TRBD2 (5 bases each). Deletions cut 5 bases from V and 1 base from J, with 11 bases between. Germline-derived CDR1 and CDR2 are LNHDA and SQIVND (reference sequence). CDR3 length equals 14 residues. The CDR3 coding sequence is TGTGCCAGTAGTGACCCGGGGCTCCAAGAGACCCAGTACTTC. Its protein is CASSDPGLQETQYF.

This clone appeared once. The chain has TRBV7-7 and TRBJ2-7, with TRBD1 identical over 7 bases. V lost 5 bases to trimming and J lost 1 base; unmatched junction nucleotides: 2. CDR3 size: 13 residues. Germline CDR1 SSHAT, CDR2 FNYEAQ (reference sequence). CDR3 coding DNA: TGTGCCAGCAGCCGGACAGGATCCTACGAGCAGTACTTC. It encodes CASSRTGSYEQYF.

The sample holds one count of this clone. This chain connects TRBV25-1 to TRBJ2-5; 7 bases map to TRBD2. V lost 10 bases, J lost 5 bases, and 10 bases stayed unmatched. Germline V gene sequence: CDR1 MGHDK, CDR2 SYGVNS. The CDR3 spans 13 residues. CDR3 nucleotide sequence: TGTGCCACCATGCGGGGGTTTGCGGAGACCCAGTACTTC. It specifies CATMRGFAETQYF. The full variable domain, with the rest looked up from reference TRBV25-1 and TRBJ2-5, is EADIYQTPRYLVIGTGKKITLECSQTMGHDKMYWYQQDPGMELHLIHYSYGVNSTEKGDLSSESTVSRIRTEHFPLTLESARPSHTSQYLCATMRGFAETQYFGPGTRLLVL.